Listed here are 15 T cell receptor beta chains from one sample, sequenced in a study of T cell clonality in common variable immunodeficiency. Study-wide results and caveats: Fewer deletions and N-nucleotide insertions were reportedly seen in common variable immunodeficiency TCR beta sequences.

The protocol was immunoSEQ multiplex PCR, while the TCRdb copy is restricted to in-frame clones and leaves out a portion. The table lists roughly 30,000 clones, with no singletons. No antigen has been assigned to these receptors. Material for sequencing was peripheral blood mononuclear cells. The origin of the receptors is a human donor with common variable immunodeficiency.

In its sample, this clone was seen a few times. The sequence runs out 3 residues before the end of the CDR3; the remainder is reconstructed from the germline J gene. V and J are TRBV5-1 and TRBJ2-7; 9 nucleotides agree with TRBD2. V lost 4 bases and J lost 2; bases outside the gene matches: 13. There are 17 residues in the CDR3. The germline gives CDR1 SGHRS, CDR2 YFSETQ. CDR3: CASSVTLSSGAAYEQYF. Partial CDR3 DNA: TGCGCCAGCAGCGTTACCCTTTCTAGCGGGGCTGCCTACGAG.

On this clone: The read terminates 3 residues before the CDR3 end, so the remaining end is supplied by the germline J gene. The gene calls are TRBV2 and TRBJ1-1; tentatively, D is TRBD1 (5 bases). The V gene lost 6 bases and the J gene lost 1 base, with 12 bases spanning the gap. Germline CDR1 reads SNHLY; CDR2 reads FYNNEI. CDR3 length: 14 residues. CDR3 loop: CASSPGHTNTEAFF. The covered CDR3 bases are TGTGCCAGCAGCCCAGGACACACGAACACTGAA.

This clone was recorded many times. The CDR3 is CSVEGLAGYYNEQFF. CDR3 DNA (partial): TGCAGCGTTGAGGGACTAGCGGGATACTACAATGAG. The genes are TRBV29-1 and TRBJ2-1, with TRBD2 identical over 13 bases. The read ends 3 residues shy of where the CDR3 ends; the end is completed using the germline J gene. This CDR3 has 15 amino acids. The J segment lost 3 bases and the V segment lost 3 bases, leaving 2 bases of the junction unmatched. Germline CDR1 and CDR2: SQVTM and ANQGSEA.

This clone occurred many times. The CDR3 loop is CASSPINRGDSPLHF. The sequenced part of the CDR3 DNA is TGTGCCAGCTCACCAATTAACAGGGGAGATTCACCC. The chain has TRBV18 and TRBJ1-6; 7 bases are shared with TRBD1. The read finishes 3 residues shy of the CDR3 end, and the germline J gene is used to complete it. CDR1 is KGHSH and CDR2 is LQKENI in the germline V gene. V lost 2 bases and J lost 8; bases outside the gene matches: 6. The CDR3 contains 15 residues. Full variable domain (remainder filled in from reference TRBV18 and TRBJ1-6): NAGVMQNPRHLVRRRGQEARLRCSPMKGHSHVYWYRQLPEEGLKFMVYLQKENIIDESGMPKERFSAEFPKEGPSILRIQQVVRGDSAAYFCASSPINRGDSPLHFGNGTRLTVT.

Concerning this clone: Read sequence stops 3 residues before the CDR3 end, and the germline J gene provides the missing end. The chain is built from TRBV7-8 and TRBJ2-1; 10 nucleotides match TRBD2. Per germline, CDR1 SGHVS and CDR2 FQNEAQ. The V gene end was trimmed by 4 bases and the J gene end by 6 bases; junction bases not matched to a gene: 9. The CDR3 covers 16 residues. The CDR3 sequence: CASSSGTSALTNEQFF. The sequenced part of the CDR3 DNA is TGTGCCAGCAGCTCGGGGACTAGCGCCCTCACCAATGAG.

This clone has at least ten counts. The read finishes 3 residues shy of the CDR3 end, and the germline J gene is used to complete it. The genes are TRBV20-1 and TRBJ1-6; the match to TRBD1 covers 7 bases. The V and J ends lost 1 base and 10 bases, in that order; junction bases with no gene match: 7. Germline V gene sequence: CDR1 DFQATT, CDR2 SNEGSKA (reference sequence). The CDR3 covers 14 residues. The DNA read from the CDR3 is TGCAGTGCTAGAGTCCGGGACAGCCTATCACCC. As protein: CSARVRDSLSP. In full, the CDR3 reads CSARVRDSLSPLHF.

This clone has at least ten counts. The read terminates 3 residues before the CDR3 end, so the remaining end is supplied by the germline J gene. The chain links TRBV5-6 to TRBJ2-2; D might be TRBD1 (5 bases). The CDR3 length is 15 residues. Trimming stripped 5 bases from V and 1 base from J, with 12 bases between. Germline V gene sequence: CDR1 SGHDT, CDR2 YYEEEE. This CDR3 is CASSQGYRNTGELFF. Incomplete CDR3 DNA: TGTGCCAGCAGTCAGGGATATAGGAACACCGGGGAG. Complete variable domain (other parts from reference TRBV5-6 and TRBJ2-2): DAGVTQSPTHLIKTRGQQVTLRCSPKSGHDTVSWYQQALGQGPQFIFQYYEEEERQRGNFPDRFSGHQFPNYSSELNVNALLLGDSALYLCASSQGYRNTGELFFGEGSRLTVL.

This clone has only a few counts. The read gets to within 3 residues of the CDR3 end, and the germline J gene fills in the rest. V is TRBV19 and J is TRBJ2-3; 7 bases match TRBD2. This CDR3 spans 15 amino acids. J lost 1 base, V lost 3 bases, and 4 bases had no gene match. Germline V lookup: CDR1 LNHDA, CDR2 SQIVND (reference sequence). The CDR3 is CASSIGAGRTDTQYF. Incomplete CDR3 DNA: TGTGCCAGTAGTATCGGAGCGGGACGCACAGATACG.

With respect to this clone: The sequence runs out 3 residues before the end of the CDR3; the remainder is reconstructed from the germline J gene. The chain carries TRBV5-1 and TRBJ2-5; D gene unclear. CDR1 is SGHRS and CDR2 is YFSETQ in the germline V gene. V lost 0 bases, J lost 0 bases, and 6 bases lay in between. The CDR3 length is 14 residues. CDR3 sequence reads: CASSLASDQETQYF. The sequenced CDR3 bases are TGCGCCAGCAGCTTGGCCAGCGACCAAGAGACC.

This clone was observed at least ten times. The DNA read from the CDR3 is TGCGCCAGCAGCTTGGGCGGTAGCACAGATACG. As protein: CASSLGGSTDT. The full CDR3 sequence reads CASSLGGSTDTQYF. This chain connects TRBV5-1 to TRBJ2-3; D unclear. The observed sequence ends 3 residues before the CDR3 terminus, with the missing tail filled in from the germline J gene. The CDR3 spans 14 residues. V was pared by 0 bases and J by 0 bases, with 5 bases between. Looked up from germline, CDR1 is SGHRS and CDR2 is YFSETQ.

This clone was counted at least ten times. The read is 3 residues too short to cover the CDR3 end, so that end is filled in from the germline J gene. The gene calls are TRBV5-1 and TRBJ1-1; D remains ambiguous. CDR1 and CDR2 (germline): SGHRS, YFSETQ. Trimming shortened V by 0 bases and J by 4 bases, and 7 bases separated the two germline ends. CDR3 size: 13 residues. The DNA read from the CDR3 is TGCGCCAGCAGCTTGGGAACTACCACTGAA. It translates to CASSLGTTTE. The CDR3 in its entirety is CASSLGTTTEAFF. The variable domain in full, with the rest retrieved from reference TRBV5-1 and TRBJ1-1, is KAGVTQTPRYLIKTRGQQVTLSCSPISGHRSVSWYQQTPGQGLQFLFEYFSETQRNKGNFPGRFSGRQFSNSRSEMNVSTLELGDSALYLCASSLGTTTEAFFGQGTRLTVV.

Of note for this clone: The observed sequence ends 3 residues before the CDR3 terminus, with the missing tail filled in from the germline J gene. The chain combines TRBV20-1 with TRBJ2-1; D might be TRBD2 (5 bases). Germline lookup yields CDR1 DFQATT and CDR2 SNEGSKA (reference sequence). The CDR3 sequence is 14 residues long. Trimming cost V 5 bases and J 4 bases, with 15 bases left between them. The DNA read from the CDR3 is TGCAGTGCTGAGGGCACTAGAGGGTACAATGAG. Residues: CSAEGTRGYNE. The whole CDR3 sequence reads CSAEGTRGYNEQFF.

Points on this clone: The read terminates 3 residues ahead of where the CDR3 ends, so the germline J gene completes it. This chain links TRBV30 with TRBJ2-3; D gene unclear. Trimming removed 1 base at V and 7 bases at J, with 9 bases between. Germline assignment: CDR1 GTSNPN and CDR2 SVGIG (reference sequence). The CDR3 has 12 amino acids. CDR3 residues: CAWSENSNTQYF. The sequenced CDR3 bases are TGTGCCTGGAGTGAAAACAGTAATACG.

This clone was found many times. The read is 3 residues too short to cover the CDR3 end, so that end is filled in from the germline J gene. The rearrangement links TRBV29-1 to TRBJ2-7; TRBD2 might be the D (5 bases). In germline, CDR1 is SQVTM, CDR2 ANQGSEA. The germline V and J ends were trimmed by 6 bases and 3 bases, with 12 bases remaining between them. This CDR3 contains 12 residues. This chain's CDR3 is CSVERNGYEQYF. The CDR3 DNA, read in part, is TGCAGCGTCGAGCGGAACGGCTACGAG.

This clone has ten or more counts. The CDR3 is cut off 3 residues early in the read; its end comes from the germline J gene. The chain recombines TRBV5-5 with TRBJ1-3; D might be TRBD1 (6 bases). The CDR3 runs 14 residues. The ends were cut back, 4 bases at V and 4 bases at J, with 12 bases in the middle. CDR1 and CDR2 (germline): SGHKS, YYEKEE (reference sequence). CDR3 sequence reads: CASSRGTFGNTIYF. CDR3 DNA, as far as it was read: TGTGCCAGCAGCAGAGGGACATTCGGAAACACC.